This record covers a single T cell receptor beta chain. It has no known antigen specificity. It has no much larger one-base neighbor in the sample; base qualities were not kept. This sample was taken from a study of blood T cell repertoires in COVID-19 (dated by TCRdb to 2019 to 2021). Background for the entire study: Samples from collaborators originated in the United States, Italy and Spain and spanned both the acute and convalescent phases of COVID-19. The prospective study material was composed of cDNA or gDNA derived from T cells, B-cell-depleted T cells, or PBMCs. The dataset comprised deeply sampled blood TCRbeta repertoires from subjects exposed to, actively infected with, or recovered from COVID-19. The repertoires were released in a freely available public database intended as a resource for research on the immune response to SARS-CoV-2. HLA class I and class II types, where available, came from metadata supplied by the sample provider rather than from assay-based typing. Samples came from the ongoing ImmuneRACE study (first 160 participants) plus 1,254 subjects from 6 global collaborators. Sample metadata almost always included a de-identified subject ID, COVID-19 status, age in years and sex.

Participants in the prospective study were enrolled through a virtual design, were aged 18 to 89 years, and lived in 24 United States geographic areas. To assign participants to cohorts, the prospective study relied on clinical history that participants themselves reported in a screening survey and a study questionnaire. Recovered participants in ImmuneRACE Cohort 3 were defined as having two consecutive negative NP/OP PCR tests, clearance from a healthcare professional, or resolution of symptoms. Mobile phlebotomists in the prospective study collected whole blood, serum and a nasopharyngeal or oropharyngeal swab from every participant. Prospective study participants could optionally give additional blood draws and questionnaires over an approximately two-month period. Before DNA extraction, blood samples from the prospective study were shipped at room temperature or frozen. What the authors observed across the whole study: How much clinical and demographic metadata was included differed by source and by participant, and the metadata was provided uncurated.

TCRbeta CDR3 regions were amplified from genomic DNA by means of the immunoSEQ Assay, a bias-controlled multiplex PCR. For the original study's pipeline: The number of nucleated cells in each sample was estimated by amplification of reference gene primers within the assay. Sequence reads were collapsed and filtered to measure the absolute abundance of every unique TCRbeta CDR3 rearrangement. For each sample, productive Simpson clonality was calculated by taking the square root of Simpson's diversity index across productive rearrangements. The clones in this table, taken by TCRdb from immuneACCESS, are in-frame only. Not every clone is retained; where verified, under half of the shortfall comes from an unresolved V gene, and the cause of the rest is unknown. For V, J and clone size, that table is used; D and trimming come from the DNA. The sample includes 200,000 to 250,000 clones, with 70% to 90% observed a single time. 11% of the sample belongs to the ten largest clones.

The clonotype comes from a man under 40 who had recovered from COVID-19. The material sequenced was PBMCs or T cells enriched from blood (not recorded which).

The CDR3 protein is CASSLTVDMDSPLHF. The bases are TGCGCCAGCAGCTTGACAGTAGACATGGATTCACCCCTCCACTTT. The chain couples TRBV5-1 to TRBJ1-6; a confident D gene designation cannot be given. The cysteine opens and the phenylalanine closes a CDR3 of 15 amino acids. Only the CDR3 DNA is retained, 45 bases long and in frame from the first base. The germline V gene encodes CDR1 SGHRS and CDR2 YFSETQ. V is clipped by 1 base and J by 8 bases, and the sequence between their germline boundaries is 13 bases long.